The 12 T cell receptor beta chains below come from one sample, sequenced in a study of T-cell memory formation after mild COVID-19. TCRdb ran MiXCR on the 5' RACE reads and lists one entry per CDR3 protein. The sample has around 510,000 distinct CDR3 sequences, less than 25% seen once; the top ten hold around 7.7%. Input material: PBMCs or a T cell subset sorted from them (not recorded which). All receptors derive from an adult woman who had mild COVID-19 (a few samples of this study predate the infection). Cell type and time point are not known.

This clonotype was recorded a few times. This chain connects TRBV20-1 to TRBJ1-3; tentatively, D is TRBD1 (5 bases). CDR1 and CDR2 (germline): DFQATT, SNEGSKA (reference sequence). CDR3 length: 16 amino acids. V lost 4 bases to trimming and J lost 3 bases, with 19 bases between them. In DNA form, the CDR3 reads TGCAGTGCTACCGAATCAAAGGGGTACGGTGGAAACACCATATATTTT. Residues: CSATESKGYGGNTIYF.

CDR3 DNA sequence: TGTGCCAGCTCACCAGCGGCAGGGATGAACACTGAAGCTTTCTTT. Protein product: CASSPAAGMNTEAFF. V gene TRBV18 combines with J gene TRBJ1-1; D perhaps matches TRBD1 (5 bases). V dropped 2 bases and J dropped 0 bases, with 10 bases sitting between them. The length of the CDR3 is 15 residues. Germline-derived CDR1 and CDR2 are KGHSH and LQKENI.

The rearrangement uses TRBV7-2 and TRBJ2-1; 7 bases agree with TRBD2. CDR1 is SGHTA, CDR2 FQGNSA, per germline. CDR3 size: 17 residues. The V segment lost 4 bases and the J segment 3 bases; nucleotides outside the gene matches: 12. The CDR3 loop is CASSSTTSPRVYNEQFF. The CDR3 DNA follows: TGTGCCAGCAGCTCGACGACTAGCCCACGGGTCTACAATGAGCAGTTCTTC.

The V gene is TRBV7-6, the J gene TRBJ1-1, with D tentatively TRBD1 (5 bases). Trimming cost V 7 bases and J 1 base, with 16 bases left between them. Germline CDR1 SGHVS, CDR2 FNYEAQ. This CDR3 has 15 residues. CDR3 amino acids: CASTLLSTGNTEAFF. The CDR3 nucleotides read TGTGCCAGCACGCTACTTAGTACAGGGAACACTGAAGCTTTCTTT.

This clonotype was counted only a few times. The rearrangement uses TRBV6-2 or TRBV6-3 and TRBJ1-3; no clear D gene. CDR3 length: 15 amino acids. Trimming removed 6 bases from V and 3 bases from J, with 15 bases in between. Germline V gene sequence: CDR1 MNHEY, CDR2 SVGEGT. The CDR3 spells CASRTLRERGNTIYF. The CDR3 coding sequence is TGTGCCAGCAGGACGCTACGCGAGCGTGGAAACACCATATATTTT.

This clonotype appeared once. V gene TRBV6-5 combines with J gene TRBJ2-7; D might be TRBD2 (5 bases). The V end was cut by 5 bases, the J end by 7 bases, with 15 bases between. Germline CDR1 MNHEY, CDR2 SVGAGI. The CDR3 has 13 residues. Here the CDR3 DNA reads TGTGCCAGCAGTATTGGACGGGGTAAGGAGCAGTACTTC. This translates into CASSIGRGKEQYF.

The chain employs TRBV4-3 and TRBJ1-2; D may be TRBD1 (6 bases). The CDR3 is 13 amino acids. The germline V and J ends were trimmed by 4 bases and 8 bases, with 14 bases remaining between them. Germline assignment: CDR1 LGHNA and CDR2 YSLEER. CDR3 DNA sequence: TGCGCCAGCAGCCTCCGGGGGGCCGGGGGCTACACCTTC. Amino acids: CASSLRGAGGYTF.

The chain recombines TRBV20-1 with TRBJ2-1, with 8 bases that match TRBD2. Germline V lookup: CDR1 DFQATT, CDR2 SNEGSKA (reference sequence). V lost 0 bases to trimming and J lost 7 bases; unmatched junction nucleotides: 8. The CDR3 is 15 residues long. The CDR3 protein is CSARDSEREFNEQFF. CDR3 nucleotide sequence: TGCAGTGCTAGAGATAGCGAGCGGGAGTTTAATGAGCAGTTCTTC.

The sample holds a few counts of this clonotype. The chain combines TRBV6-6 with TRBJ1-2; 7 positions match TRBD1. V lost 2 bases to trimming and J lost 5 bases; unmatched junction nucleotides: 2. Germline assignment: CDR1 MNHNY and CDR2 SVGAGI (reference sequence). This CDR3 comprises 13 residues. DNA for the CDR3: TGTGCCAGCAGTTACGGGACAGTATATGGCTACACCTTC. Translated: CASSYGTVYGYTF.

This clonotype was seen only a few times. This chain links TRBV20-1 with TRBJ2-2; TRBD2 agrees at 9 bases. This CDR3 spans 15 amino acids. The J segment lost 1 base and the V segment lost 2 bases, leaving 2 bases of the junction unmatched. Germline V gene sequence: CDR1 DFQATT, CDR2 SNEGSKA (reference sequence). The CDR3 DNA follows: TGCAGTGCTAGACTAGCGGGGATGAACACCGGGGAGCTGTTTTTT. This sequence encodes CSARLAGMNTGELFF.

The genes are TRBV6-1 and TRBJ1-5; TRBD1 is a possible D gene (6 bases). V shed 4 bases and J shed 7 bases, with 17 bases lying between them. This CDR3 is 15 amino acids long. Germline CDR1 reads MNHNS; CDR2 reads SASEGT. The CDR3 spells CASSVRQETRQPQHF. The DNA for the CDR3 is TGTGCCAGCAGTGTTAGACAGGAGACCAGACAGCCCCAGCATTTT.

CDR3 DNA sequence: TGTGCCAGCAGCTTAGGACCCCCGGGACTAGCGGGGGGGCCGCGGTTCTACGAGCAGTACTTC. This codes for CASSLGPPGLAGGPRFYEQYF. The chain combines TRBV7-2 with TRBJ2-7; the match to TRBD2 covers 16 bases. Germline CDR1 is SGHTA and CDR2 is FQGNSA. This CDR3 has 21 residues. J was trimmed by 3 bases and V by 1 base; bases with no gene match: 15.